Given below is one T cell receptor beta chain in context. Its antigen is currently not known. Base qualities are not provided; no much larger clone lies one nucleotide away. Library preparation employed 5' RACE. Sequencing took place on an Illumina HiSeq 2000. Template switching added a universal primer binding site, and the final cDNA carried a unique molecular identifier that allowed TCR cDNA molecules to be counted accurately. Specific primers in the conserved constant-segment region were used to synthesize first-strand cDNA for the TCR alpha and beta chains. To control for contamination, every cDNA library carried two barcodes: a SMART-Mk sample barcode plus Illumina barcodes. TruSeq adapter sequences along with Illumina sample barcodes were introduced in two successive PCR steps. TCR alpha and beta cDNA libraries were sequenced on the Illumina HiSeq platform with custom primers. On the authors' methods: Raw reads were processed with MiGEC to extract unique molecular identifiers, and MiXCR was used to determine CDR3 positions. Recombination models were inferred per individual with the repgenHMM and IGoR tools using an EM algorithm. Shared clonotypes were analyzed with the tcR package in R, and sharing was normalized by the product of cloneset sizes. To study raw recombination free of thymic and clonal selection effects, out-of-frame nonproductive sequences were analyzed. The public reads were reanalyzed by TCRdb: fastp trimming at Q25, MiXCR alignment, in-frame beta chains only. All rows with the same CDR3 protein become a single entry with the most common DNA and genes. These V and J calls are TCRdb output, not the study's own analysis. This sample lists approximately 690,000 distinct CDR3 sequences; 6.1% were detected once. Together, the top ten hold 1.5% to 2% of the sample.

The germline V end is reduced by 6 bases and the J end by 0 bases; junction bases left unmatched: 6. The CDR3 goes from the cysteine to the phenylalanine over 15 residues. Here the CDR3 DNA is all that survives: 45 bases in frame from base 1. CDR1 KGHSH and CDR2 LQKENI are derived from the germline V gene. The sample belongs to a study of identical twins (dated by TCRdb to the mid-2010s). General notes on the study: The study deep-sequenced TCR alpha and beta repertoires from monozygotic twins, unrelated adults of various ages and cord blood to test whether fetal clonotypes persist. Replicate twin experiments were performed at different times using different library preparation protocols to rule out contamination. Overall study results and their limits: Conclusions relied on cross-sectional statistical analysis, since the same donors could not be followed over many years. Abundant cord blood beta clonotypes had fewer insertions, young adult naive repertoires showed a similar but weaker trend, and memory repertoires showed no such trend. Recombination models systematically underestimated out-of-frame TCR alpha sharing in monozygotic twins but agreed with sharing between unrelated individuals. The excess sharing between twins in beta out-of-frame sequences was weaker because fewer shared sequences reduced the signal-to-noise ratio. Zero-insertion analyses could be partly confounded by invariant T cells such as MAIT and iNKT, though diverse VJ usage argued against such confounding for most clonotypes. Compared with coincidental sharing between unrelated individuals, out-of-frame TCR alpha sequences shared between twins had an excess of sequences with low generation probability.

All donors were healthy Caucasians. Three unrelated non-twin adults were also sequenced: a male aged 18 to 30, a male aged 50 to 60 and a female aged 50 to 60. Miltenyi CD45RO+ enrichment and human naive T-cell isolation kits were used to isolate memory (CD45RO+) and naive T cells from PBMC. The chain joins TRBV18 to TRBJ2-7; TRBD1 matches 9 bases in the middle. This TCR was recovered from a man aged 18 to 30 in good health. The sequencing input was naive T cells sorted from blood. The cell subset or site tag for this specimen amounts to: cells isolated with a human naive T-cell isolation kit. The CDR3 has the sequence CASSPGGQGSYEQYF. The DNA is TGTGCCAGCTCTCCAGGGGGACAGGGCTCCTACGAGCAGTACTTC.